These 29 T cell receptor beta chains were all obtained from the same sample, sequenced in a study of cytomegalovirus exposure and HLA in healthy donors. PCR employed 60 Vbeta and 13 Jbeta primers. Using immunoSEQ multiplex PCR, the repertoire was profiled, and TCRdb retains in-frame clones only, with some absent. Altogether some 190,000 clones are present, around four fifths being singletons, with the ten largest covering approximately 2.1%. The sequencing input was PBMCs. The receptors come from a woman aged 25 to 39 in good health and CMV-seronegative.

The chain links TRBV6-1 to TRBJ2-7, with TRBD1 matching over 9 bases. CDR1 and CDR2 from the germline V gene are MNHNS and SASEGT. V was pared by 5 bases and J by 5 bases, with 10 bases of the junction left unmatched. CDR3 length equals 15 residues. This chain's CDR3 is CASSLGQGPTDEQYF. CDR3 sequence (DNA): TGTGCCAGCAGTCTGGGACAGGGCCCGACGGACGAGCAGTACTTC.

This clone is a singleton in its sample. The rearrangement links TRBV10-1 to TRBJ2-5; TRBD1 aligns across 10 bases. There are 21 residues in the CDR3. V lost 0 bases to trimming and J lost 0 bases; unmatched junction nucleotides: 16. Germline values: CDR1 WNHNN, CDR2 SYGVQD (reference sequence). The CDR3 coding sequence is TGCGCCAGCAGTGAGTCGAGGACAGGGGGGCGTGGGGCATGCGACCAAGAGACCCAGTACTTC. Translated: CASSESRTGGRGACDQETQYF.

This clone turned up a few times. This chain joins TRBV30 and TRBJ1-2; D gene unclear. Germline-derived CDR1 and CDR2 are GTSNPN and SVGIG (reference sequence). The CDR3 runs to 11 residues. V was clipped by 1 base and J by 8 bases, with 8 bases between them. CDR3 residues: CAWSERWGYTF. DNA of the CDR3: TGTGCCTGGAGTGAGCGGTGGGGCTACACCTTC. Supplemented by reference TRBV30 and TRBJ1-2, the full variable domain reads SQTIHQWPATLVQPVGSPLSLECTVEGTSNPNLYWYRQAAGRGLQLLFYSVGIGQISSEVPQNLSASRPQDRQFILSSKKLLLSDSGFYLCAWSERWGYTFGSGTRLTVV.

V usage is TRBV7-3 and J usage is TRBJ1-4; D remains ambiguous. V lost 5 bases to trimming and J lost 4 bases, with 14 bases between them. The CDR3 has 15 residues. The V gene's germline CDR1 is SGHTA and CDR2 FQGTGA. The CDR3 coding sequence is TGTGCCAGCAGCCTTGGGAGAGTAAATAATGAAAAACTGTTTTTT. It encodes CASSLGRVNNEKLFF.

V gene TRBV4-2 combines with J gene TRBJ1-4; 8 bases match TRBD1. V shed 0 bases, J shed 3 bases, and the junction held 3 bases outside the gene matches. Per the germline V gene, CDR1 is LGHNA and CDR2 is YNFKEQ. This CDR3 is 16 amino acids long. The CDR3: CASSQDDRGSNEKLFF. The CDR3 bases are TGTGCCAGCAGCCAAGACGACAGGGGTTCTAATGAAAAACTGTTTTTT.

The V call is TRBV5-1, the J call TRBJ2-5; TRBD2 might be the D (5 bases). The length of the CDR3 is 13 residues. Trimming cost V 0 bases and J 2 bases, with 5 bases left between them. The germline V gene encodes CDR1 SGHRS and CDR2 YFSETQ. DNA for the CDR3: TGCGCCAGCAGCTTGGTAGCGCAAGAGACCCAGTACTTC. Amino acids: CASSLVAQETQYF.

The gene calls are TRBV7-9 and TRBJ2-7; the match to TRBD1 covers 9 bases. J was trimmed by 2 bases and V by 5 bases; bases with no gene match: 19. CDR3 length: 19 residues. CDR1 is SEHNR and CDR2 is FQNEAQ in the germline V gene (reference sequence). CDR3 sequence reads: CASSPYGPTGTGTTYEQYF. CDR3 bases: TGTGCCAGCAGCCCCTACGGCCCCACCGGGACAGGGACAACCTACGAGCAGTACTTC.

The rearrangement joins TRBV7-9 to TRBJ1-1; 7 positions match TRBD1. Germline-derived CDR1 and CDR2 are SEHNR and FQNEAQ (reference sequence). The CDR3 length is 12 residues. V gave up 1 base and J gave up 10 bases; unmatched junction bases: 3. In nucleotides, the CDR3 is TGTGCCAGCAGCTTAGACCCAGGGGGAGCTTTCTTT. As protein: CASSLDPGGAFF.

This clone is a singleton in its sample. The J gene is TRBJ2-2, the V gene TRBV9; 8 bases line up with TRBD1. In germline, CDR1 is SGDLS, CDR2 YYNGEE. The CDR3 length is 16 residues. After removal of 1 base from V and 5 bases from J, the junction contained 7 bases not matched to a gene. The CDR3 DNA reads TGTGCCAGCAGCGTATCAGGACAGGGACGGACCGGGGAGCTGTTTTTT. It is translated as CASSVSGQGRTGELFF.

The rearrangement links TRBV9 to TRBJ1-2, with D maybe TRBD1 (5 bases). This CDR3 spans 13 amino acids. Germline assignment: CDR1 SGDLS and CDR2 YYNGEE. V was shortened by 3 bases and J by 8 bases, with 14 bases between the two germline ends. CDR3 in DNA: TGTGCCAGCAGCGCCAGTAGGGGTTCCGGCTACACCTTC. Its protein is CASSASRGSGYTF. Together with reference TRBV9 and TRBJ1-2, the CDR3 gives the full variable domain: DSGVTQTPKHLITATGQRVTLRCSPRSGDLSVYWYQQSLDQGLQFLIQYYNGEERAKGNILERFSAQQFPDLHSELNLSSLELGDSALYFCASSASRGSGYTFGSGTRLTVV.

This clone was seen only a few times. This rearrangement joins TRBV5-5 to TRBJ2-7; tentative D call: TRBD2 (6 bases). V lost 7 bases and J 4 bases, leaving 18 bases between the germline ends. There are 14 residues in the CDR3. Germline assignment: CDR1 SGHKS and CDR2 YYEKEE (reference sequence). CDR3 sequence reads: CASSPALGGYEQYF. The CDR3 DNA sequence: TGTGCCAGCTCCCCCGCCTTGGGGGGATACGAGCAGTACTTC.

The chain joins TRBV2 to TRBJ1-5; D gene uncertain. This CDR3 spans 15 amino acids. The V end was cut by 1 base, the J end by 0 bases, with 7 bases between. Germline V gives CDR1 SNHLY, CDR2 FYNNEI. Written as DNA, the CDR3 is TGTGCCAGCAGTGAAGGTCCGGTTAGCAATCAGCCCCAGCATTTT. Protein product: CASSEGPVSNQPQHF. The full variable domain, rest sourced from reference TRBV2 and TRBJ1-5, is EPEVTQTPSHQVTQMGQEVILRCVPISNHLYFYWYRQILGQKVEFLVSFYNNEISEKSEIFDDQFSVERPDGSNFTLKIRSTKLEDSAMYFCASSEGPVSNQPQHFGDGTRLSIL.

Turning to this clone: The germline gene is not matched at one end of the junction; a read error may be the cause. The chain uses TRBV6-1 and TRBJ1-5; tentatively, D is TRBD1 (6 bases). The CDR3 consists of 16 residues. Per the germline V gene, CDR1 is MNHNS and CDR2 is SASEGT. CDR3 DNA: TGTGCCAGCAGTGAAGAAGGGAGGGGGGCGAATCGGCCCCAGCATTTT. It translates to CASSEEGRGANRPQHF.

The sample holds a few counts of this clone. The chain recombines TRBV27 with TRBJ2-7; 10 bases match TRBD2. Germline-derived CDR1 and CDR2 are MNHEY and SMNVEV (reference sequence). This CDR3 is built from 14 residues. Trimming at V came to 6 bases and at J to 5 bases, leaving 7 bases not matched to a gene. The CDR3 reads CASSLFGTSDEQYF. The CDR3, as DNA: TGTGCCAGCAGCCTGTTTGGGACTAGCGACGAGCAGTACTTC.

This chain links TRBV4-1 with TRBJ1-1; TRBD1 might be the D (5 bases). Germline CDR1 and CDR2: MGHRA and YSYEKL. V lost 0 bases and J lost 7, with 15 bases in between. The CDR3 length is 15 residues. The CDR3 region has the DNA TGCGCCAGCAGCCAAGAGGGCAGGGCACGTGGTGAAGCTTTCTTT. Translating gives CASSQEGRARGEAFF.

The rearrangement uses TRBV27 and TRBJ1-2; perhaps TRBD1 as D (5 bases). CDR1 is MNHEY and CDR2 is SMNVEV in the germline V gene (reference sequence). The CDR3 is made up of 14 amino acids. V lost 0 bases to trimming and J lost 6 bases, with 11 bases between them. Here the CDR3 reads CASSLSNRKDGYTF. In DNA form, the CDR3 reads TGTGCCAGCAGTTTATCGAACAGGAAAGATGGCTACACCTTC.

V gene TRBV14 combines with J gene TRBJ2-7, with 8 bases matching TRBD2. Looked up from germline, CDR1 is SGHDN and CDR2 is FVKESK. This CDR3 has 17 amino acids. The V gene end was trimmed by 4 bases and the J gene end by 2 bases; junction bases not matched to a gene: 13. The CDR3 loop is CASSPIIPGLVAYEQYF. CDR3 coding DNA: TGTGCCAGCAGCCCGATTATACCGGGACTAGTGGCCTACGAGCAGTACTTC. Complete variable domain (other parts from reference TRBV14 and TRBJ2-7): EAGVTQFPSHSVIEKGQTVTLRCDPISGHDNLYWYRRVMGKEIKFLLHFVKESKQDESGMPNNRFLAERTGGTYSTLKVQPAELEDSGVYFCASSPIIPGLVAYEQYFGPGTRLTVT.

V usage is TRBV7-3 and J usage is TRBJ2-2; 9 bases fit TRBD2. Unmatched junction bases numbered 6, after V lost 3 bases and J lost 4 bases. The CDR3 extends over 16 amino acids. From germline, CDR1 is SGHTA and CDR2 FQGTGA. The CDR3 DNA reads as TGTGCCAGCAGCTTCTTAGCGGGGGAGATCACCGGGGAGCTGTTTTTT. Its translation: CASSFLAGEITGELFF. Drawing the rest from reference TRBV7-3 and TRBJ2-2, the complete variable domain is GAGVSQTPSNKVTEKGKYVELRCDPISGHTALYWYRQSLGQGPEFLIYFQGTGAADDSGLPNDRFFAVRPEGSVSTLKIQRTERGDSAVYLCASSFLAGEITGELFFGEGSRLTVL.

This chain connects TRBV29-1 to TRBJ1-1; 8 nucleotides line up with TRBD1. The germline V gene has CDR1 SQVTM and CDR2 ANQGSEA. With V trimmed by 4 bases and J by 2 bases, 9 bases remained unmatched. The CDR3 consists of 15 residues. CDR3 nucleotide sequence: TGCAGCGTTGGTGGGTACGACAGGGGCAACACTGAAGCTTTCTTT. Translation: CSVGGYDRGNTEAFF. Together with reference TRBV29-1 and TRBJ1-1, the CDR3 gives the full variable domain: SAVISQKPSRDICQRGTSLTIQCQVDSQVTMMFWYRQQPGQSLTLIATANQGSEATYESGFVIDKFPISRPNLTFSTLTVSNMSPEDSSIYLCSVGGYDRGNTEAFFGQGTRLTVV.

The chain employs TRBV2 and TRBJ2-7, with D unresolved. The CDR3 is 13 amino acids. V lost 10 bases to trimming and J lost 5 bases, with 18 bases between them. CDR1 and CDR2 (germline): SNHLY, FYNNEI. The CDR3 region is CATHAAGIDEQYF. CDR3 coding DNA: TGTGCCACCCACGCCGCAGGTATCGACGAGCAGTACTTC.

The rearrangement links TRBV7-2 to TRBJ2-7; TRBD2 matches at 9 bases. The germline gives CDR1 SGHTA, CDR2 FQGNSA. This CDR3 has 16 residues. V gave up 4 bases and J gave up 5 bases; unmatched junction bases: 12. DNA of the CDR3: TGTGCCAGCAGCTCCCACAGCGGGGGGCTTCGGAACGAGCAGTACTTC. Its translation: CASSSHSGGLRNEQYF.

This clone showed up just once. The chain has TRBV10-3 and TRBJ1-1; possibly TRBD1 for D (6 bases). CDR1 is ENHRY, CDR2 SYGVKD, per germline. The germline V and J ends were trimmed by 6 bases and 1 base, with 15 bases remaining between them. This CDR3 region has 15 residues. CDR3 DNA sequence: TGTGCCATCAGCAGGACAGAGACAAGGAACACTGAAGCTTTCTTT. Translating gives CAISRTETRNTEAFF.

The genes are TRBV7-6 and TRBJ2-7; a weak D match, TRBD2 (5 bases). With 1 base removed from V and 5 bases from J, the gap between germline ends came to 15 bases. Germline CDR1 and CDR2: SGHVS and FNYEAQ. CDR3 length equals 15 residues. This chain's CDR3 is CASSLGLGSSDEQYF. Here the CDR3 DNA reads TGTGCCAGCAGCTTAGGGCTAGGGAGTTCGGACGAGCAGTACTTC.

This clone was seen only a few times. The chain uses TRBV6-6 and TRBJ1-4; 8 bases are shared with TRBD1. Germline CDR1 reads MNHNY; CDR2 reads SVGAGI (reference sequence). The trim removed 1 base at V and 8 bases at J, leaving 0 bases unmatched. The CDR3 contains 13 residues. DNA of the CDR3: TGTGCCAGCAGTTACTGGACAGGGGAAAAACTGTTTTTT. Residues: CASSYWTGEKLFF.

The chain carries TRBV5-1 and TRBJ2-5; 7 nucleotides line up with TRBD2. The germline CDR1 and CDR2 sequences are SGHRS and YFSETQ. The junction had 5 bases not matched to a gene; V was cut back by 1 base and J by 2 bases. This CDR3 has 15 residues. The CDR3 DNA reads as TGCGCCAGCAGCTTGTACGGGGAGGGGCAAGAGACCCAGTACTTC. This sequence encodes CASSLYGEGQETQYF.

The chain has TRBV2 and TRBJ2-7, with a tentative D call TRBD1 (6 bases). V lost 5 bases to trimming and J lost 3 bases, with 8 bases between them. This CDR3 has 12 amino acids. Germline CDR1 reads SNHLY; CDR2 reads FYNNEI. CDR3 sequence (DNA): TGTGCCAGCAGTTGGACAGACTACGAGCAGTACTTC. This encodes CASSWTDYEQYF.

The chain links TRBV13 to TRBJ2-7; 7 bases line up with TRBD2. V was clipped by 5 bases and J by 6 bases; unmatched bases: 10. Germline CDR1 and CDR2: PRHDT and FYEKMQ (reference sequence). The CDR3 has 14 amino acids. This CDR3 is CASSPPGGLVEQYF. For the CDR3, the DNA is TGTGCCAGCAGCCCCCCGGGAGGCCTGGTCGAGCAGTACTTC.

V gene TRBV9 combines with J gene TRBJ2-5; TRBD2 agrees at 15 bases. The CDR3 spans 15 residues. Looked up from germline, CDR1 is SGDLS and CDR2 is YYNGEE. V was clipped by 2 bases and J by 4 bases; unmatched bases: 0. The DNA for the CDR3 is TGTGCCAGCAGCGTGGGACTAGCGGGGGGAGAGACCCAGTACTTC. This sequence encodes CASSVGLAGGETQYF.

In its sample, this clone was seen once. The chain recombines TRBV4-2 with TRBJ2-1; TRBD1 matches 7 bases. The CDR3 has 16 amino acids. V dropped 4 bases and J dropped 0; count of bases not matched to a gene: 6. CDR1 and CDR2 (germline): LGHNA, YNFKEQ. The CDR3 DNA reads TGTGCCAGCAGCCTCACCGGGACAGTCTCCTACAATGAGCAGTTCTTC. Protein: CASSLTGTVSYNEQFF.